This T cell receptor (beta chain) was recorded in a study of shared clonotypes between healthy human individuals. Clones were read by immunoSEQ multiplex PCR, and TCRdb kept only the in-frame ones, dropping some. This sample has around 500,000 clones, with around 73% found just once. Germline CDR1 and CDR2: SGHNT and YYREEE (reference sequence). The CDR3 contains 16 residues. Trimming at V came to 4 bases and at J to 1 base, leaving 9 bases not matched to a gene. A single count supports this clone. The sample was PBMCs. The TCR comes from a woman in her thirties or forties in good health. Some clones in this sample may be carry-over from other donors' samples. This chain connects TRBV5-4 to TRBJ2-7; the match to TRBD1 covers 9 bases. The CDR3 DNA sequence: TGTGCCAGCAGCCCATCGATGGGGACAGGGTCCTACGAGCAGTACTTC. It codes for CASSPSMGTGSYEQYF.